The 9 T cell receptor beta chains in this list originate from one sample, sequenced in a study of blood T cells in healthy people across ages. Next came a second PCR, run for roughly 6 to 11 cycles, which used a sample-barcoded 5' primer along with a J-beta primer mix. TCRdb processed the 5' RACE reads anew with MiXCR; each CDR3 protein has one entry. The table includes about a million distinct CDR3 sequences, around 48% detected once. The sequenced sample consisted of blood. These TCRs come from a man aged 30-40 years in good health.

The chain joins TRBV14 to TRBJ2-1, with D possibly being TRBD1 (5 bases). CDR1 and CDR2 from the germline V gene are SGHDN and FVKESK. Trimming pared 4 bases from V and 10 bases from J, leaving 17 bases between. This CDR3 region has 14 residues. The CDR3 reads CASSPLLQEKEQFF. In DNA form, the CDR3 reads TGTGCCAGCAGCCCCCTATTACAGGAGAAAGAGCAGTTCTTC.

There are a few counts of this clonotype. This rearrangement joins TRBV4-3 to TRBJ2-3, with 7 bases fitting TRBD2. Unmatched junction bases numbered 9, after V lost 0 bases and J lost 6 bases. There are 16 residues in the CDR3. Germline CDR1 and CDR2: LGHNA and YSLEER. The CDR3 here is CASSQDQGARGDTQYF. CDR3 bases: TGCGCCAGCAGCCAAGATCAGGGAGCGCGGGGGGATACGCAGTATTTT.

This clonotype was detected once. The V and J genes are TRBV30 and TRBJ2-5; 7 bases align to TRBD1. The J call may be wrong; the DNA end is better matched by TRBJ2-7. Looked up from germline, CDR1 is GTSNPN and CDR2 is SVGIG (reference sequence). The CDR3 totals 13 residues. The CDR3 sequence: CAWSVQGVSEQYF. In nucleotides, the CDR3 is TGTGCCTGGAGTGTCCAGGGGGTAAGCGAGCAGTACTTC.

Concerning this clonotype itself: An end of the junction does not agree with germline; a read error may underlie this. The chain couples TRBV3-1 to TRBJ2-1; 9 nucleotides line up with TRBD1. CDR1 and CDR2 (germline): LGHDT, YNNKEL (reference sequence). The CDR3 spans 17 residues. As DNA, the CDR3 is TGTGTCAGCAGCCAAGATTGGACAGGGGTGGCCTACAATGAGCAGTTCTTC. Protein product: CVSSQDWTGVAYNEQFF.

The chain combines TRBV27 with TRBJ2-1; possibly TRBD1 or TRBD2 for D (7 bases each). Looked up from germline, CDR1 is MNHEY and CDR2 is SMNVEV (reference sequence). The V gene lost 3 bases and the J gene lost 8 bases, with 14 bases spanning the gap. The CDR3 sequence is 14 residues long. CDR3 sequence reads: CASSFSTGRDEQFF. The CDR3 coding sequence is TGTGCCAGCAGTTTCTCGACAGGGAGGGATGAGCAGTTCTTC.

Notes on this clonotype: The junction shows a germline mismatch at one end, possibly a read error. The chain carries TRBV20-1 and TRBJ2-1; the match to TRBD2 covers 10 bases. The CDR3 has 17 amino acids. Germline V gives CDR1 DFQATT, CDR2 SNEGSKA (reference sequence). The CDR3 spells CSARDRSSGSSYNEQFF. The CDR3 DNA sequence: TGCAGTGCTAGAGATCGTTCTAGCGGGAGCTCCTACAATGAGCAATTCTTC.

This clonotype was picked up a small number of times. The chain is built from TRBV20-1 and TRBJ2-5; TRBD2 aligns across 10 bases. Germline CDR1 reads DFQATT; CDR2 reads SNEGSKA (reference sequence). Unmatched junction bases numbered 5, after V lost 0 bases and J lost 1 base. There are 16 residues in the CDR3. The CDR3 coding sequence is TGCAGTGCTAGAGACACTGGACTAGCGGCCCAAGAGACCCAGTACTTC. As protein: CSARDTGLAAQETQYF.

The chain is built from TRBV6-2 or TRBV6-3 and TRBJ2-1; no definite D call. This CDR3 region has 12 residues. Per the germline V gene, CDR1 is MNHEY and CDR2 is SVGEGT. Between the trimmed V and J ends, which lost 6 bases and 11 bases, there was a span of 14 bases. The CDR3 is CASSSSKSQQFF. DNA of the CDR3: TGTGCCAGCAGCTCATCGAAGTCCCAGCAGTTCTTC.

The chain combines TRBV29-1 with TRBJ1-2; 9 nucleotides match TRBD1. Unmatched junction bases numbered 8, after V lost 5 bases and J lost 4 bases. Germline CDR1 and CDR2: SQVTM and ANQGSEA. The CDR3 totals 14 residues. CDR3 residues: CSVSLGTGTYGYTF. CDR3 nucleotides: TGCAGCGTTTCGCTTGGGACAGGGACCTATGGCTACACCTTC.